This entry lists 18 T cell receptor beta chains sequenced from one sample in a study of blood T cell repertoires in COVID-19. The assay was immunoSEQ multiplex PCR, and TCRdb's table has in-frame clones only and misses some. This table holds 92,000 or so clones, about two thirds found once. What was sequenced was peripheral blood. These TCRs come from a woman over 75 with acute or convalescent COVID-19.

This chain links TRBV10-3 with TRBJ2-1; perhaps TRBD1 as D (5 bases). The ends were cut back, 6 bases at V and 4 bases at J, with 10 bases in the middle. Germline values: CDR1 ENHRY, CDR2 SYGVKD. This CDR3 contains 13 residues. CDR3 sequence reads: CAISQQVYNEQFF. CDR3 nucleotides: TGTGCCATCAGCCAACAGGTATACAATGAGCAGTTCTTC.

This clone was picked up a small number of times. The same CDR3 is also encoded by other DNA sequences in this sample. The rearrangement uses TRBV6-2 or TRBV6-3 and TRBJ1-1; D is unresolved. Germline V gene sequence: CDR1 MNHEY, CDR2 SVGEGT. The CDR3 is 13 residues long. The germline V and J ends were trimmed by 6 bases and 5 bases, with 13 bases remaining between them. The CDR3 here is CASSLLPRTEAFF. CDR3 DNA sequence: TGTGCCAGCAGCCTCCTGCCTAGGACTGAAGCTTTCTTT.

This clone was counted between two and nine times. In DNA form, the CDR3 reads TGTGCCAGCAGCTTAATGTCAGGGGCCTATGAAAAACTGTTTTTT. Translating it yields CASSLMSGAYEKLFF. V is TRBV7-2 and J is TRBJ1-4; D possibly corresponds to TRBD1 (6 bases). The V end was cut by 2 bases, the J end by 6 bases, with 13 bases between. CDR3 size: 15 residues. Germline-derived CDR1 and CDR2 are SGHTA and FQGNSA.

This clone appeared once. The chain links TRBV13 to TRBJ2-6; possibly TRBD1 for D (6 bases). This CDR3 has 17 residues. V was shortened by 5 bases and J by 2 bases, with 16 bases between the two germline ends. Per the germline V gene, CDR1 is PRHDT and CDR2 is FYEKMQ (reference sequence). DNA for the CDR3: TGTGCCAGCAGCCTAACTACAGGGAACCCTGGGGCCAACGTCCTGACTTTC. Its protein product is CASSLTTGNPGANVLTF.

The chain carries TRBV18 and TRBJ2-3; D remains unclear. This CDR3 has 13 residues. The germline V gene has CDR1 KGHSH and CDR2 LQKENI. V shed 2 bases and J shed 0 bases, with 3 bases lying between them. This CDR3 reads CASSPYSTDTQYF. The DNA of the CDR3 is TGTGCCAGCTCACCATATAGCACAGATACGCAGTATTTT. Full variable domain (outside the CDR3, taken from reference TRBV18 and TRBJ2-3): NAGVMQNPRHLVRRRGQEARLRCSPMKGHSHVYWYRQLPEEGLKFMVYLQKENIIDESGMPKERFSAEFPKEGPSILRIQQVVRGDSAAYFCASSPYSTDTQYFGPGTRLTVL.

The chain carries TRBV5-1 and TRBJ1-1; TRBD1 aligns across 8 bases. The germline gives CDR1 SGHRS, CDR2 YFSETQ. J lost 5 bases, V lost 3 bases, and 6 bases had no gene match. This CDR3 is 14 amino acids long. The chain's CDR3 is CASSSGQGDTEAFF. DNA of the CDR3: TGCGCCAGCAGCTCTGGACAGGGTGATACTGAAGCTTTCTTT.

The chain couples TRBV19 to TRBJ1-5; 7 bases agree with TRBD1. In germline, CDR1 is LNHDA, CDR2 SQIVND (reference sequence). V dropped 5 bases and J dropped 8; count of bases not matched to a gene: 9. The CDR3 has 14 residues. The chain's CDR3 is CASSVQGGQEPQHF. The CDR3 nucleotides are TGTGCCAGTAGTGTCCAGGGGGGCCAGGAGCCCCAGCATTTT.

The chain links TRBV6-5 to TRBJ2-7; 7 bases fit TRBD1. Germline V gene sequence: CDR1 MNHEY, CDR2 SVGAGI. The trim removed 5 bases at V and 7 bases at J, leaving 11 bases unmatched. The CDR3 is 14 residues long. CDR3 bases: TGTGCCAGCAGTCCAGACCGACAGGGCGGGGAGCAGTACTTC. Translating it yields CASSPDRQGGEQYF.

This chain links TRBV21-1 with TRBJ1-5. TRBV21-1 is a documented pseudogene. The CDR3 extends over 16 amino acids. The CDR3, as DNA: TGTGCCAGCAGTCGGAGTAAGAGGCCAGGGAGGCAGCCCCAGCATTTT. Residues: CASSRSKRPGRQPQHF.

The CDR3 loop reads CASSLQMGGETQYF. The DNA for the CDR3 is TGTGCCAGCAGCTTACAAATGGGGGGGGAGACCCAGTACTTC. The J gene is TRBJ2-5, the V gene TRBV7-2; 7 bases are shared with TRBD2. This CDR3 has 14 residues. Germline CDR1 is SGHTA and CDR2 is FQGNSA. The V and J ends lost 2 bases and 5 bases, in that order; junction bases with no gene match: 5.

The chain has TRBV18 and TRBJ2-4; 9 bases are shared with TRBD1. The CDR3 length is 14 residues. CDR1 is KGHSH, CDR2 LQKENI, per germline. J gave up 7 bases and V 3 bases, and 4 bases lay outside the gene matches. CDR3 region: CASSPGQGQNIQYF. The CDR3 DNA is TGTGCCAGCTCACCCGGACAGGGGCAGAACATTCAGTACTTC. Looking up the rest from reference TRBV18 and TRBJ2-4 gives the full variable domain: NAGVMQNPRHLVRRRGQEARLRCSPMKGHSHVYWYRQLPEEGLKFMVYLQKENIIDESGMPKERFSAEFPKEGPSILRIQQVVRGDSAAYFCASSPGQGQNIQYFGAGTRLSVL.

V is TRBV27 and J is TRBJ1-2, with 8 bases matching TRBD1. CDR3 size: 13 residues. The germline CDR1 and CDR2 sequences are MNHEY and SMNVEV (reference sequence). V shed 6 bases, J shed 4 bases, and the junction held 4 bases outside the gene matches. Here the CDR3 DNA reads TGTGCCAGCAGATTACAGGGGGGCTATGGCTACACCTTC. Residues: CASRLQGGYGYTF.

The chain uses TRBV9 and TRBJ2-2, with 7 bases matching TRBD2. This CDR3 contains 16 residues. V shed 1 base, J shed 5 bases, and the junction held 8 bases outside the gene matches. Germline V gene sequence: CDR1 SGDLS, CDR2 YYNGEE. The CDR3 DNA follows: TGTGCCAGCAGCGTAATTTGGGGAGGGTTGACCGGGGAGCTGTTTTTT. It specifies CASSVIWGGLTGELFF.

This rearrangement joins TRBV4-2 to TRBJ1-2, with TRBD1 matching over 8 bases. The CDR3 totals 15 residues. V lost 1 base to trimming and J lost 6 bases; unmatched junction nucleotides: 7. CDR1 is LGHNA and CDR2 is YNFKEQ in the germline V gene. The CDR3 loop is CASSQGNSGGDGYTF. DNA of the CDR3: TGTGCCAGCAGCCAAGGTAACTCAGGGGGCGATGGCTACACCTTC.

CDR3 region: CASSRTRGGTEAFF. In DNA form, the CDR3 reads TGTGCCAGCAGCCGTACCCGCGGGGGTACTGAAGCTTTCTTT. The chain combines TRBV5-5 with TRBJ1-1; a weak D match, TRBD1 (5 bases). The CDR3 is 14 residues long. Trimming took 4 bases from V and 5 from J, leaving 15 bases between them. Germline V gene sequence: CDR1 SGHKS, CDR2 YYEKEE (reference sequence).

The chain couples TRBV5-1 to TRBJ1-2; D ambiguous. The CDR3 consists of 14 residues. The germline V and J ends were trimmed by 0 bases and 6 bases, with 12 bases remaining between them. Germline CDR1 reads SGHRS; CDR2 reads YFSETQ. The CDR3 sequence: CASSLDTPENGYTF. In DNA, the CDR3 is TGCGCCAGCAGCTTGGACACCCCGGAGAATGGCTACACCTTC.

This clone was seen a single time. The chain is built from TRBV19 and TRBJ2-7; TRBD1 is a possible D gene (6 bases). CDR3 size: 15 residues. V lost 7 bases, J lost 2 bases, and 18 bases lay in between. Germline loops: CDR1 LNHDA, CDR2 SQIVND (reference sequence). The CDR3 sequence is CASTRAPQGTYEQYF. CDR3 in DNA: TGTGCCAGTACCCGAGCCCCACAGGGTACCTACGAGCAGTACTTC.

The chain joins TRBV9 to TRBJ1-1; D perhaps matches TRBD1 (5 bases). Trimming cost V 1 base and J 3 bases, with 13 bases left between them. The CDR3 loop spans 15 amino acids. Germline CDR1 is SGDLS and CDR2 is YYNGEE. The CDR3 loop is CASSVSPRVDTEAFF. The CDR3 DNA reads TGTGCCAGCAGCGTAAGTCCCAGGGTGGACACTGAAGCTTTCTTT.